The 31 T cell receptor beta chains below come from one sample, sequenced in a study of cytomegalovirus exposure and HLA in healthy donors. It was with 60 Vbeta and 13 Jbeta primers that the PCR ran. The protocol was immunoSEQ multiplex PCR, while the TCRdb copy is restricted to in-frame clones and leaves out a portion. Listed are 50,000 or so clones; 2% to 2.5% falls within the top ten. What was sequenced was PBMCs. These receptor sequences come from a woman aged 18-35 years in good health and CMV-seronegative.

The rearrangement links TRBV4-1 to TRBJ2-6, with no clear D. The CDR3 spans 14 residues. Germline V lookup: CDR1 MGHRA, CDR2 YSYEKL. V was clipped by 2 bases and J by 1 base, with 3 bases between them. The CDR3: CASSQYSGANVLTF. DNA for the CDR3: TGCGCCAGCAGCCAATATTCTGGGGCCAACGTCCTGACTTTC.

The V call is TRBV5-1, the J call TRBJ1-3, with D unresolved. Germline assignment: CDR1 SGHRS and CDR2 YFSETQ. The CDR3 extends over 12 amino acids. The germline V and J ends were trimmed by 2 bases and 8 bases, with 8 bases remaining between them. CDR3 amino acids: CASSFGDHTIYF. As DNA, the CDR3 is TGCGCCAGCAGCTTCGGGGATCACACCATATATTTT.

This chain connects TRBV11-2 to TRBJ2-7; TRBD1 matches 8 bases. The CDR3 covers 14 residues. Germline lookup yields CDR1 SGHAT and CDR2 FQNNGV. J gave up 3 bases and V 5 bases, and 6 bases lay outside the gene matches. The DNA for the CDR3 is TGTGCCAGCAGCCTCATCGGACAGGGCTACGAGCAGTACTTC. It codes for CASSLIGQGYEQYF.

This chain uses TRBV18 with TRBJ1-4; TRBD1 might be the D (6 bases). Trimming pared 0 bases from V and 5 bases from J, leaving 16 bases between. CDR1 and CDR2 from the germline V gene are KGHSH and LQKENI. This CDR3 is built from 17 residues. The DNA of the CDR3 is TGTGCCAGCTCACCACCTGGCGACAGGCTCTCCAATGAAAAACTGTTTTTT. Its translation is CASSPPGDRLSNEKLFF. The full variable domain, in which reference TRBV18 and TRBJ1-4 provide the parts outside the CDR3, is NAGVMQNPRHLVRRRGQEARLRCSPMKGHSHVYWYRQLPEEGLKFMVYLQKENIIDESGMPKERFSAEFPKEGPSILRIQQVVRGDSAAYFCASSPPGDRLSNEKLFFGSGTQLSVL.

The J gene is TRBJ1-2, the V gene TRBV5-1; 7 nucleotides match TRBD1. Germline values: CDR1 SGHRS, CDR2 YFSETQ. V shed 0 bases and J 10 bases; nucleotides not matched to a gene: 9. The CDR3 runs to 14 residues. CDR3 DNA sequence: TGCGCCAGCAGCTTGGCCAGGGTCGACAGGGACTACACCTTC. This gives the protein CASSLARVDRDYTF.

CDR3 DNA: TGCGCCAGCAGCCCTGGGACAGCCCCCGAGGGGGAGCAGTACTTC. It codes for CASSPGTAPEGEQYF. This rearrangement joins TRBV5-1 to TRBJ2-7; 7 bases align to TRBD1. This CDR3 is 15 amino acids long. V shed 4 bases and J 7 bases; nucleotides not matched to a gene: 14. Germline values: CDR1 SGHRS, CDR2 YFSETQ.

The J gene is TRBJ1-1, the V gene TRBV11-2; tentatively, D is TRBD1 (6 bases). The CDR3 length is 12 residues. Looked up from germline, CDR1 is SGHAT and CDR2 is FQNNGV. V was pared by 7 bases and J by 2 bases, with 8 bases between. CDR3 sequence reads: CASKQGNTEAFF. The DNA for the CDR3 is TGTGCCAGCAAACAGGGTAACACTGAAGCTTTCTTT.

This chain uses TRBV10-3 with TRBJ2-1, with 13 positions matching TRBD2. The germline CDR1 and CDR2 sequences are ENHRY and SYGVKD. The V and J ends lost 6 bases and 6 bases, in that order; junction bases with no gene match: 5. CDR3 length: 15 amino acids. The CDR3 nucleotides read TGTGCCATCAGACTAGCGGGAGGGCCGAGCAATGAGCAGTTCTTC. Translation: CAIRLAGGPSNEQFF.

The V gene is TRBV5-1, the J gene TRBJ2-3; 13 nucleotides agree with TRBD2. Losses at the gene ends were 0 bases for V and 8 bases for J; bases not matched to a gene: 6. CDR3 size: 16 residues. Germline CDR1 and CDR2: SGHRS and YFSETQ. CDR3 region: CASSLELAGGSGTQYF. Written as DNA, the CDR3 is TGCGCCAGCAGCTTGGAACTAGCGGGGGGGTCGGGTACGCAGTATTTT.

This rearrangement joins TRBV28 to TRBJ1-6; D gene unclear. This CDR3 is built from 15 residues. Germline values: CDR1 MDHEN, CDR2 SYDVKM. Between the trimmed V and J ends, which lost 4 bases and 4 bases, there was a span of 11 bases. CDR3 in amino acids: CASSSPTEYNSPLHF. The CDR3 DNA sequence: TGTGCCAGCAGTTCACCAACAGAGTATAATTCACCCCTCCACTTT.

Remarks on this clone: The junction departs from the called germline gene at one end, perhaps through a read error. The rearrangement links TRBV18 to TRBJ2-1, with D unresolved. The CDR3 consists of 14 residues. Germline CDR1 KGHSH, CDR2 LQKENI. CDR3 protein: CASSPPDSSNEQFF. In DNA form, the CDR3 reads TGTGCCAGCTCACCACCCGACTCCTCCAATGAGCAGTTCTTC.

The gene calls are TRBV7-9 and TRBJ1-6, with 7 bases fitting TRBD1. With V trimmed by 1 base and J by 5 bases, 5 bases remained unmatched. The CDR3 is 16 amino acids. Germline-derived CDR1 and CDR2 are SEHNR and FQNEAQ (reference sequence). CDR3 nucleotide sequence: TGTGCCAGCAGCTTAGGGATTACAGGGGATAATTCACCCCTCCACTTT. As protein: CASSLGITGDNSPLHF.

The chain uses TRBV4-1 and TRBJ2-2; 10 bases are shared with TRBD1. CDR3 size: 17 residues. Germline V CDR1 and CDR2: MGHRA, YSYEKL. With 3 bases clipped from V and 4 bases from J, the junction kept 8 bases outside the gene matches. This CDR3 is CASSHTAGQGPTGELFF. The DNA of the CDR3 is TGCGCCAGCAGCCATACGGCGGGACAGGGGCCCACCGGGGAGCTGTTTTTT.

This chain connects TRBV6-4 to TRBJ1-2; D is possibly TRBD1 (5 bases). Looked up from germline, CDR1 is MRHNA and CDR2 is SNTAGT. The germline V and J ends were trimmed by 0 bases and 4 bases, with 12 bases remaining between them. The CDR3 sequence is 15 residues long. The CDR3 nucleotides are TGTGCCAGCAGTGACTCAGGCCAGGGAATCTATGGCTACACCTTC. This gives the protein CASSDSGQGIYGYTF.

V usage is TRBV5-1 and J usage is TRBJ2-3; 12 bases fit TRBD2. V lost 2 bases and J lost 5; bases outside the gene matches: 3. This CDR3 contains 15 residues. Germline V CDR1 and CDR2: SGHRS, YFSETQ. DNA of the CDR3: TGCGCCAGCAGCTTCCTAGCGGGGGGGCTAGATACGCAGTATTTT. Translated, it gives CASSFLAGGLDTQYF.

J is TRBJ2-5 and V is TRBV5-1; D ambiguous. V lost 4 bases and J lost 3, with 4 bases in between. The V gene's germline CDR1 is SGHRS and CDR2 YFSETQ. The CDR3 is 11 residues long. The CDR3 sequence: CASSTEETQYF. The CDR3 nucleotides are TGCGCCAGCAGCACAGAAGAGACCCAGTACTTC.

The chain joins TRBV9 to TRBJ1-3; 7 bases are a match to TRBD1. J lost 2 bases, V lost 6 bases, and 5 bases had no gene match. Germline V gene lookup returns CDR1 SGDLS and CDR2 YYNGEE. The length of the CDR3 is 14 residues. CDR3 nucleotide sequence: TGTGCCAGCAATCCGACAGGGACTGGAAACACCATATATTTT. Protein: CASNPTGTGNTIYF.

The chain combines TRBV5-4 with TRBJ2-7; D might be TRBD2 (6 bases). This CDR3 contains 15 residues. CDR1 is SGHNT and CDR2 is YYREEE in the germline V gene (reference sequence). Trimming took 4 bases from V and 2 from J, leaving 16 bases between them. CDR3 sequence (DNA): TGTGCCAGCAGCCCACTCGGGAGCGGTGCCTACGAGCAGTACTTC. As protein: CASSPLGSGAYEQYF.

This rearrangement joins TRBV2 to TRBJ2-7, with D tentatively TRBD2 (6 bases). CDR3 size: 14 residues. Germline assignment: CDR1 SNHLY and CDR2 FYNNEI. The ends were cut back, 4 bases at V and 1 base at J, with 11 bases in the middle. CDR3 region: CASSGLGGSYEQYF. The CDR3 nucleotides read TGTGCCAGCAGTGGGCTCGGGGGTTCCTACGAGCAGTACTTC. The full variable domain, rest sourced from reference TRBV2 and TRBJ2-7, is EPEVTQTPSHQVTQMGQEVILRCVPISNHLYFYWYRQILGQKVEFLVSFYNNEISEKSEIFDDQFSVERPDGSNFTLKIRSTKLEDSAMYFCASSGLGGSYEQYFGPGTRLTVT.

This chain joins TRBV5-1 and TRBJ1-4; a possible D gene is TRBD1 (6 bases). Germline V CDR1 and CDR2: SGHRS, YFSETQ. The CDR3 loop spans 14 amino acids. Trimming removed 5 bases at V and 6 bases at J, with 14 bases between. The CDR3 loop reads CASRLGQIDEKLFF. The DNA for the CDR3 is TGCGCCAGCAGACTCGGACAGATTGATGAAAAACTGTTTTTT.

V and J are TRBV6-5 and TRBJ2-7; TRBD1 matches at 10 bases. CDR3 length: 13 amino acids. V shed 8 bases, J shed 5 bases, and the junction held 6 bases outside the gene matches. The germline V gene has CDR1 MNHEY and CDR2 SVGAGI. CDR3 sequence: CASYGQGGNEQYF. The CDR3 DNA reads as TGTGCCAGCTATGGACAGGGGGGGAACGAGCAGTACTTC.

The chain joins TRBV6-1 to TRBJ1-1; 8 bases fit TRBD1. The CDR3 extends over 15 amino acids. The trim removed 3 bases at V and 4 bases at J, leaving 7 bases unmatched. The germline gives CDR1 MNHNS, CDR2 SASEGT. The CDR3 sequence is CASSDLTGEGTEAFF. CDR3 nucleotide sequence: TGTGCCAGCAGTGACCTGACAGGGGAGGGCACTGAAGCTTTCTTT.

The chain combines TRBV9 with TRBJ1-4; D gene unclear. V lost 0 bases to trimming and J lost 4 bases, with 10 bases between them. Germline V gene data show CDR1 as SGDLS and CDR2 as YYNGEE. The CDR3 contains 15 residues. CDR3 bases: TGTGCCAGCAGCGTAGCCCCGCAGTTTAATGAAAAACTGTTTTTT. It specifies CASSVAPQFNEKLFF.

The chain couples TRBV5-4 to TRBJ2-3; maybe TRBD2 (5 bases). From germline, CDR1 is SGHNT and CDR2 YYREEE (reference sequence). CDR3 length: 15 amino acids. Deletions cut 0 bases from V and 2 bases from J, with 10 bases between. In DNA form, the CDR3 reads TGTGCCAGCAGCTTGGGTGGACTCAACACAGATACGCAGTATTTT. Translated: CASSLGGLNTDTQYF.

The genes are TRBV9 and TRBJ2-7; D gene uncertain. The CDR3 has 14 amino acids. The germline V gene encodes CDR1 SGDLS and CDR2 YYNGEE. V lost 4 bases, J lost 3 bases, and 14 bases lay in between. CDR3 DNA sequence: TGTGCCAGCAGCCCCCCCTATGGTCTCTACGAGCAGTACTTC. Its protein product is CASSPPYGLYEQYF. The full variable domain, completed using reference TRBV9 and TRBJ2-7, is DSGVTQTPKHLITATGQRVTLRCSPRSGDLSVYWYQQSLDQGLQFLIQYYNGEERAKGNILERFSAQQFPDLHSELNLSSLELGDSALYFCASSPPYGLYEQYFGPGTRLTVT.

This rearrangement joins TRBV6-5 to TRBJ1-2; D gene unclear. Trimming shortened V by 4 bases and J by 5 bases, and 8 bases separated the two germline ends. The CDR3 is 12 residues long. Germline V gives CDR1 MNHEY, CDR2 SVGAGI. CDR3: CASSSLAYGYTF. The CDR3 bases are TGTGCCAGCAGTTCACTCGCGTATGGCTACACCTTC.

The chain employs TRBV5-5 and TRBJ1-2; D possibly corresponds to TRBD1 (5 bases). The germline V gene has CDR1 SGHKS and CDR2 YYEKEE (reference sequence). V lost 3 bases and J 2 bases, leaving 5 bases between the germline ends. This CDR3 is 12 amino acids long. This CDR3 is CASSWGNYGYTF. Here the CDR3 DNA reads TGTGCCAGCAGCTGGGGCAACTATGGCTACACCTTC. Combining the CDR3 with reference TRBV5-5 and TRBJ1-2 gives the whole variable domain DAGVTQSPTHLIKTRGQQVTLRCSPISGHKSVSWYQQVLGQGPQFIFQYYEKEERGRGNFPDRFSARQFPNYSSELNVNALLLGDSALYLCASSWGNYGYTFGSGTRLTVV.

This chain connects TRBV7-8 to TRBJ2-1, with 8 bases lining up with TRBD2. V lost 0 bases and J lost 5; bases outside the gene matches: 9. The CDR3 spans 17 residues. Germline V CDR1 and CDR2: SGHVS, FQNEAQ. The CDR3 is CASSLAWTSLVDNEQFF. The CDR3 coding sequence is TGTGCCAGCAGCTTAGCGTGGACTAGCCTAGTAGACAATGAGCAGTTCTTC.

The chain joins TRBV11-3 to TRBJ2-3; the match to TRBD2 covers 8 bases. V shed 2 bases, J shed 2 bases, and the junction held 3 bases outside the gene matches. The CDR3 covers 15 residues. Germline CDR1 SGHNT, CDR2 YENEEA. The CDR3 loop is CASSLNGGVTDTQYF. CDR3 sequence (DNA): TGTGCCAGCAGCTTAAACGGGGGGGTCACAGATACGCAGTATTTT.

The CDR3 DNA is TGTGCCAGCAGGAACCTCTACAGGGGGCGCGGTGACGAGCAGTACTTC. Translating it yields CASRNLYRGRGDEQYF. The J gene is TRBJ2-7, the V gene TRBV2; 9 positions agree with TRBD1. Trimming at V came to 6 bases and at J to 5 bases, leaving 14 bases not matched to a gene. In germline, CDR1 is SNHLY, CDR2 FYNNEI. The CDR3 extends over 16 amino acids.

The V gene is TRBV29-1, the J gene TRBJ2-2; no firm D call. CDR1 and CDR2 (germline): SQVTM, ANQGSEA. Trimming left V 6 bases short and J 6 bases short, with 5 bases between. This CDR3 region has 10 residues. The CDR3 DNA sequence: TGCAGCGTATTCTCCGGGGAGCTGTTTTTT. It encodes CSVFSGELFF.